The sequence of this TCR beta chain was determined in a study of shared clonotypes between healthy human individuals. Study results and caveats: What rarefaction showed was incomplete sorted-subset sequencing despite large depth. It was observed that approximately 5% of naive CD4 clonotypes were shared across four donors.

With respect to this clone: What it recognizes is unknown.

Study processing details: ImmunoSEQ only sent back junction sequences with no quality scores, so filtering was done differently. Sequencing was performed with immunoSEQ multiplex PCR; in TCRdb, only in-frame clones are kept and a portion is missing. V and J calls and clone size follow that table, whereas D and trimming were derived from the DNA. The sample carries approximately 840,000 clones, just over 95% recorded once. Germline V gene lookup returns CDR1 SEHNR and CDR2 FQNEAQ (reference sequence). This CDR3 region has 16 residues. The trim removed 5 bases at V and 4 bases at J, leaving 10 bases unmatched. Naive-designated CD8 cells lacked CD45RO, were positively enriched for CCR7, and omitted terminally differentiated effector memory CD45RA+ cells.

What was sequenced was naive CD8+ T cells sorted from blood. The receptor's source is a man aged 25-45 years in good health. The gene calls are TRBV7-9 and TRBJ1-5; 8 nucleotides align to TRBD1. CDR3 nucleotides: TGTGCCAGCAGCGTATGGCGACAGGGGATAAATCAGCCCCAGCATTTT. Protein sequence: CASSVWRQGINQPQHF.